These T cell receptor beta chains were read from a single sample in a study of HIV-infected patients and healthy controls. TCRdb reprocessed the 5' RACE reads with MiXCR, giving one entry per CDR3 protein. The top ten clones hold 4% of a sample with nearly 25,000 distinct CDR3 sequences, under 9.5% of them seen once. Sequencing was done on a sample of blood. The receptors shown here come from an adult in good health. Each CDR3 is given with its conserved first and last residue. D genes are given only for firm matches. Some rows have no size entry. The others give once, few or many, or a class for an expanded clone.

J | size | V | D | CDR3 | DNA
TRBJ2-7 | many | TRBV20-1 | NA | CSARRDTAYEQYF | TGCAGTGCTAGAAGGGACACCGCCTACGAGCAGTACTTC
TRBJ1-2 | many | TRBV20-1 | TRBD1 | CSARFRGYGYTF | TGCAGTGCTAGGTTCAGGGGGTATGGCTACACCTTC
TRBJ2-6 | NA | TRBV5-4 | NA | CASSSRVTGANVLTF | TGTGCCAGCAGCTCCAGGGTGACCGGGGCCAACGTCCTGACTTTC
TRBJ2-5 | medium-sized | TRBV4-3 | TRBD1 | CASSQGQGRETQYF | TGCGCCAGCAGCCAGGGACAGGGGAGAGAGACCCAGTACTTC
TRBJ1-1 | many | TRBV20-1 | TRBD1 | CNTQGASEAFF | TGCAACACACAGGGGGCTTCTGAAGCTTTCTTT
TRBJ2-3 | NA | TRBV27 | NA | CASSPLVDAARTDTQYF | TGTGCCAGCAGTCCACTAGTGGATGCCGCCCGCACAGATACGCAGTATTTT
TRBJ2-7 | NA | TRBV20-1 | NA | CSARPQSSYEQYF | TGCAGTGCTAGACCGCAGTCCAGTTACGAGCAGTACTTC
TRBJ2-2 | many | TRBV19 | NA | CASSIFLGNTGELFF | TGTGCCAGTAGTATCTTCCTAGGGAACACCGGGGAGCTGTTTTTT
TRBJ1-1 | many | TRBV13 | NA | CASSLALMNTEAFF | TGTGCCAGCAGCTTAGCCCTTATGAACACTGAAGCTTTCTTT
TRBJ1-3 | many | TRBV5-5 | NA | CASSGNTIYF | TGTGCCAGCTCTGGAAACACCATATATTTT
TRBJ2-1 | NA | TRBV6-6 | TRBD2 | CASSYYQLADYNEQFF | TGTGCCAGCAGTTACTATCAACTAGCGGACTACAATGAGCAGTTCTTC
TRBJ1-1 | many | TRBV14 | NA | CASSQFTGTLNTEAFF | TGTGCCAGCAGCCAATTCACCGGGACACTAAACACTGAAGCTTTCTTT
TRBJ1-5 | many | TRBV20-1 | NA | CSASRGRQYVGPQHF | TGCAGTGCTAGTCGCGGTCGGCAGTACGTTGGGCCCCAGCATTTT
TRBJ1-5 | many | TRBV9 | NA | CASSVATDQPQHF | TGTGCCAGCAGCGTAGCTACGGATCAGCCCCAGCATTTT
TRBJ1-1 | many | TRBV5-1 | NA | CASSLVSGAPEAFF | TGCGCCAGCAGCTTGGTATCCGGGGCCCCTGAAGCTTTCTTT
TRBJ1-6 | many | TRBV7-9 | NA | CASSLDSNPSPLHF | TGTGCCAGCAGCTTAGACAGCAATCCTTCACCCCTCCACTTT
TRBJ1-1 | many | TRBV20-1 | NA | CSAYRTVEAFF | TGCAGTGCCTACCGGACAGTTGAAGCTTTCTTT
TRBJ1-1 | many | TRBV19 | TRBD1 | CAIQGVGTEAFF | TGTGCCATCCAGGGGGTTGGAACTGAAGCTTTCTTT
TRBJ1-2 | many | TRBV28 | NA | CASSRQTNYGYTF | TGTGCCAGCAGTCGACAGACTAACTATGGCTACACCTTC
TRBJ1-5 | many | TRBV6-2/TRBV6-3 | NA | CASSTPNSNQPQHF | TGTGCCAGCAGTACCCCGAATTCTAATCAGCCCCAGCATTTT
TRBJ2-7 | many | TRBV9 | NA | CASSVDWSGPYEQYF | TGTGCCAGCAGCGTAGATTGGTCCGGCCCCTACGAGCAGTACTTC
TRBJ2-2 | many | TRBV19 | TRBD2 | CASSTWTSGGADGELFF | TGTGCCAGTAGTACCTGGACTAGCGGGGGGGCCGACGGGGAGCTGTTTTTT
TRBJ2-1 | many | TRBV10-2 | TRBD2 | CALGLAGVHSSYNEQFF | TGCGCCCTGGGACTAGCGGGGGTCCACAGCTCCTACAATGAGCAGTTCTTC
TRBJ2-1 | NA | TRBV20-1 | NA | CSARGAGANYNEQFF | TGCAGTGCTAGAGGGGCGGGGGCCAACTACAATGAGCAGTTCTTC
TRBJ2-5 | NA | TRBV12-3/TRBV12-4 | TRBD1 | CASSRKGQGEETQYF | TGTGCCAGCAGCCGGAAGGGACAGGGGGAAGAGACCCAGTACTTC
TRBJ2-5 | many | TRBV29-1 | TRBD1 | CSVEPGQGTQYF | TGCAGCGTTGAACCGGGACAGGGGACCCAGTACTTC
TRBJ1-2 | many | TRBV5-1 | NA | CASRREDYGYTF | TGCGCCAGCAGGCGGGAGGACTATGGCTACACCTTC
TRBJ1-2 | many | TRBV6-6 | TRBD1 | CASSRSDRAYGYTF | TGTGCCAGCAGCCGCTCGGACAGGGCCTATGGCTACACCTTC